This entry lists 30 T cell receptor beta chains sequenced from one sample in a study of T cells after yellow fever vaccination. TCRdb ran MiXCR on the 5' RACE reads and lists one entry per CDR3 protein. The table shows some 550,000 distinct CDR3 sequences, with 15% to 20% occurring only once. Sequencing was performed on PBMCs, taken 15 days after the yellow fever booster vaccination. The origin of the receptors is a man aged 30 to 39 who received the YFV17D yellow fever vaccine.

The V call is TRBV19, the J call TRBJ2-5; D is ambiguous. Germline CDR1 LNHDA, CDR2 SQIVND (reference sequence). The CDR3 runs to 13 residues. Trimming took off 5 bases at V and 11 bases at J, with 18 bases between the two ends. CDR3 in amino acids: CASSPGQLLYQYF. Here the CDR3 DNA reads TGTGCCAGTAGTCCAGGCCAGCTTTTATATCAGTACTTC.

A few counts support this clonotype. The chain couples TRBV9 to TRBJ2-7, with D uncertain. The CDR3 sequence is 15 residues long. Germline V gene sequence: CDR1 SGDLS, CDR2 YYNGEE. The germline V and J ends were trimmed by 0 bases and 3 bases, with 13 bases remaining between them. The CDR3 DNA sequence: TGTGCCAGCAGCGTAGAACAATCGACAATCTACGAGCAGTACTTC. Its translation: CASSVEQSTIYEQYF.

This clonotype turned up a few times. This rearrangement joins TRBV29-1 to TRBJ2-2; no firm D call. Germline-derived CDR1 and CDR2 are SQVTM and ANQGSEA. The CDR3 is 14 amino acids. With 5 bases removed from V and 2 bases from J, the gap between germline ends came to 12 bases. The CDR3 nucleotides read TGCAGCGTTTGTCAGGACCTAAACACCGGGGAGCTGTTTTTT. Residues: CSVCQDLNTGELFF.

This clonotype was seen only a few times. The CDR3 here is CASSLFQGSSYEQYF. The CDR3 coding sequence is TGCGCCAGCAGCTTGTTTCAGGGAAGTAGTTACGAGCAGTACTTC. The chain employs TRBV5-1 and TRBJ2-7; tentative D call: TRBD1 (5 bases). This CDR3 is built from 15 residues. V was cut by 1 base and J by 4 bases, with 15 bases left in between. In germline, CDR1 is SGHRS, CDR2 YFSETQ.

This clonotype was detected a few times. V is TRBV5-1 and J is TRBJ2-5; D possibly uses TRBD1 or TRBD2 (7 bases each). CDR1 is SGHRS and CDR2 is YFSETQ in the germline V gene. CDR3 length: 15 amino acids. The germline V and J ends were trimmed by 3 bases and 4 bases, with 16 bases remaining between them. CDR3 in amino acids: CASSSSGEGAETQYF. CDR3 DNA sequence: TGCGCCAGCAGCTCTAGCGGAGAGGGGGCAGAGACCCAGTACTTC.

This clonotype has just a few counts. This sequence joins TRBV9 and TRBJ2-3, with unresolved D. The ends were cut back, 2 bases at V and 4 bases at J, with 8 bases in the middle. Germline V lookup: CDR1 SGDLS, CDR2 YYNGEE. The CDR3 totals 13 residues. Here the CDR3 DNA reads TGTGCCAGCAGCGTTCTAGATGCAGATACGCAGTATTTT. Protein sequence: CASSVLDADTQYF.

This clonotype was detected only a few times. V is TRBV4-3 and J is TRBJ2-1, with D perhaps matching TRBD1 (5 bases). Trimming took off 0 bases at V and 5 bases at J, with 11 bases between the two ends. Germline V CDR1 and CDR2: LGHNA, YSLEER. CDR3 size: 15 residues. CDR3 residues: CASSQDSGPDNEQFF. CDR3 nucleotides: TGCGCCAGCAGCCAAGACTCAGGGCCAGACAATGAGCAGTTCTTC.

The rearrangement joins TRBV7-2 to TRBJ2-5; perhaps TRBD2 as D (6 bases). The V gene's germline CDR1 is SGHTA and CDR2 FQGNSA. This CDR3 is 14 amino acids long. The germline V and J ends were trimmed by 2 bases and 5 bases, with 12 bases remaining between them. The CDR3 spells CASSLFGSGETQYF. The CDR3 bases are TGTGCCAGCAGCTTATTCGGGAGTGGGGAGACCCAGTACTTC. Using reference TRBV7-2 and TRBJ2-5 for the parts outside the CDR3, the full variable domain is GAGVSQSPSNKVTEKGKDVELRCDPISGHTALYWYRQSLGQGLEFLIYFQGNSAPDKSGLPSDRFSAERTGGSVSTLTIQRTQQEDSAVYLCASSLFGSGETQYFGPGTRLLVL.

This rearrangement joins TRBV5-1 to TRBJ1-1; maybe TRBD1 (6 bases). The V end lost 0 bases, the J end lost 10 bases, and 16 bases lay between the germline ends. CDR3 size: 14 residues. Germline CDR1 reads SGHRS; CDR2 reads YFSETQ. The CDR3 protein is CASSLENGVQGAFF. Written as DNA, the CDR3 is TGCGCCAGCAGCTTGGAGAATGGAGTACAGGGAGCTTTCTTT.

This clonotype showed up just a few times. This CDR3 reads CSAAPSETQYF. Written as DNA, the CDR3 is TGCAGTGCCGCCCCCTCGGAGACCCAGTACTTC. The rearrangement joins TRBV20-1 to TRBJ2-5; no clear D. Per the germline V gene, CDR1 is DFQATT and CDR2 is SNEGSKA (reference sequence). There are 11 residues in the CDR3. Trimming stripped 6 bases from V and 5 bases from J, with 10 bases between.

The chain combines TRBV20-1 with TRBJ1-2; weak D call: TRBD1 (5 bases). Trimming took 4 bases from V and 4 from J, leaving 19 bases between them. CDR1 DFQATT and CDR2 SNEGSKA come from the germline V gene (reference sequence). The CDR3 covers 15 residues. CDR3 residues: CSAIDKGTHLYGYTF. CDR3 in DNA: TGCAGTGCTATCGATAAAGGGACCCATCTCTATGGCTACACCTTC.

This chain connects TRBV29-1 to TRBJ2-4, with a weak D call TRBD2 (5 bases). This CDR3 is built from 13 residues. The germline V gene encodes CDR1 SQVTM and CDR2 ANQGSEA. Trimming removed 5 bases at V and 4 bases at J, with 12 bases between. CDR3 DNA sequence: TGCAGCGTTTTTAAGCGAGGGAAAAACATTCAGTACTTC. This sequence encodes CSVFKRGKNIQYF.

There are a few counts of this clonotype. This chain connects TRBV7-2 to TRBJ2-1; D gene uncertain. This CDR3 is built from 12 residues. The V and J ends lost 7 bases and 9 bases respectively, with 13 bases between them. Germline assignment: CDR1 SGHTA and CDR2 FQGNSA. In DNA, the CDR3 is TGTGCCAGCACCCCGACTGCAGTTGAGCAGTTCTTC. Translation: CASTPTAVEQFF.

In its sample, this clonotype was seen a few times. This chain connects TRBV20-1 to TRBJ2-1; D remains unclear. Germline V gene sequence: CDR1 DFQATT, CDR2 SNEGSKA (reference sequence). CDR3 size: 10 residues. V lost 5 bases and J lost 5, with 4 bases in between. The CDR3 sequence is CSAADNEQFF. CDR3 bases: TGCAGTGCTGCCGACAATGAGCAGTTCTTC.

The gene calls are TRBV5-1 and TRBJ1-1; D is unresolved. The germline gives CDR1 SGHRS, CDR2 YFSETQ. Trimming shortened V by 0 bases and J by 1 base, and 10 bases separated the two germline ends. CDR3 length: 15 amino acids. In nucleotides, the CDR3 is TGCGCCAGCAGCTTGGCCCCCTCCCCGAACACTGAAGCTTTCTTT. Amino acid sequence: CASSLAPSPNTEAFF.

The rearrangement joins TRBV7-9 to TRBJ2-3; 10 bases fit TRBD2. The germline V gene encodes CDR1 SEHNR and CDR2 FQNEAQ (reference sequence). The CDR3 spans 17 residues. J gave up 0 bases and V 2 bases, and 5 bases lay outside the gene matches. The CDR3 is CASSLRLAGASTDTQYF. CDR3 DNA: TGTGCCAGCAGCTTAAGGCTAGCGGGAGCCAGCACAGATACGCAGTATTTT.

CDR3: CSASDRVKEKLFF. The CDR3 DNA follows: TGCAGTGCGTCGGACAGGGTAAAGGAAAAACTGTTTTTT. The chain uses TRBV20-1 and TRBJ1-4, with 8 bases lining up with TRBD1. The V segment lost 6 bases and the J segment 8 bases; nucleotides outside the gene matches: 8. Germline V lookup: CDR1 DFQATT, CDR2 SNEGSKA (reference sequence). CDR3 size: 13 residues.

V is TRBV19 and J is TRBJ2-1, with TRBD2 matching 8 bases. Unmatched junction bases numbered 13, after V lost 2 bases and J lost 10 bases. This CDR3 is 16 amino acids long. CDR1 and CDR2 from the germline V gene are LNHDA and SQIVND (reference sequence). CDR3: CASSIQIRVRTSEQFF. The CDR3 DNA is TGTGCCAGTAGTATACAGATCCGAGTAAGGACTAGCGAGCAGTTCTTC.

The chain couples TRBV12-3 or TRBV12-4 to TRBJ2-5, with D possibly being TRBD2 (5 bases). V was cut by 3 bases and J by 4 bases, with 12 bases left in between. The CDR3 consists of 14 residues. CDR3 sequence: CASSFSLEGETQYF. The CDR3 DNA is TGTGCCAGCAGTTTCAGTCTCGAGGGAGAGACCCAGTACTTC.

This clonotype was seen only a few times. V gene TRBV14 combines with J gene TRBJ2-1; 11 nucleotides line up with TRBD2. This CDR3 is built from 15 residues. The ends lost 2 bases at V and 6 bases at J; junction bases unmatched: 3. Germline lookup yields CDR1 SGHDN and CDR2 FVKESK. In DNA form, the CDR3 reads TGTGCCAGCAGCCAACTAGCGGGAGGCCTCAATGAGCAGTTCTTC. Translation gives CASSQLAGGLNEQFF.

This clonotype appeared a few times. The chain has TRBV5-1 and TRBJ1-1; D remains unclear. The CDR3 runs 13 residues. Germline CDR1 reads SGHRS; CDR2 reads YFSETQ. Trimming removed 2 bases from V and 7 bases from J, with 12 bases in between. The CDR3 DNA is TGCGCCAGCAGCTTTAATACCGGGAATGAAGCTTTCTTT. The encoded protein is CASSFNTGNEAFF.

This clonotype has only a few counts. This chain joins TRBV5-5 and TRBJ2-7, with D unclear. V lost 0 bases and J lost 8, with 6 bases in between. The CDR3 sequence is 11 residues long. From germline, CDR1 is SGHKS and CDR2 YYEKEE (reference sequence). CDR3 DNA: TGTGCCAGCAGCTTGGAGCACAAGCAGTACTTC. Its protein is CASSLEHKQYF.

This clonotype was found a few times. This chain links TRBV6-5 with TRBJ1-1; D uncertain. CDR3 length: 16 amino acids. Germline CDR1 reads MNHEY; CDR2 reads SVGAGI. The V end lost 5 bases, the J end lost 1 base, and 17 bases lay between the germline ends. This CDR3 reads CASSITPTIPNTEAFF. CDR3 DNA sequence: TGTGCCAGCAGTATCACCCCGACTATACCGAACACTGAAGCTTTCTTT.

CDR3 DNA: TGTGCCAGCAGCGCAGACAGGTTGCTCTCTGGGGCCAACGTCCTGACTTTC. Its translation is CASSADRLLSGANVLTF. The chain links TRBV12-3 or TRBV12-4 to TRBJ2-6; possible D gene TRBD1, 6 bases. V was shortened by 6 bases and J by 0 bases, with 15 bases between the two germline ends. The CDR3 is made up of 17 amino acids.

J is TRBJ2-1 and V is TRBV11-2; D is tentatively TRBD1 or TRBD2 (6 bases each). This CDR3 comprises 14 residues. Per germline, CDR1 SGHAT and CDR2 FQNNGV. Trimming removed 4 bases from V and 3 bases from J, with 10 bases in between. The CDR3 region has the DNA TGTGCCAGCAGCTACGGAGGGGGCTACAATGAGCAGTTCTTC. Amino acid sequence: CASSYGGGYNEQFF.

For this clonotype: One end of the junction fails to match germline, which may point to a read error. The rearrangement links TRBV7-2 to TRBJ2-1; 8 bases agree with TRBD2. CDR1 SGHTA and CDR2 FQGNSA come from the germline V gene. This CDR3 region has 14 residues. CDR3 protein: CASSPGRLAGLWNF. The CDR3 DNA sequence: TGTGCCAGCAGCCCGGGGCGGCTAGCGGGTTTGTGGAACTTC.

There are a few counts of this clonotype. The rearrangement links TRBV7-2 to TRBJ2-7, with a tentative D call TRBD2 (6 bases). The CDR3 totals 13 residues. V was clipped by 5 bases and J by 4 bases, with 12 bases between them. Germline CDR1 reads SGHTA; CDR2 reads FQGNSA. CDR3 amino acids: CASSHPGVYEQYF. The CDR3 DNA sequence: TGTGCCAGCAGCCACCCGGGGGTATACGAGCAGTACTTC.

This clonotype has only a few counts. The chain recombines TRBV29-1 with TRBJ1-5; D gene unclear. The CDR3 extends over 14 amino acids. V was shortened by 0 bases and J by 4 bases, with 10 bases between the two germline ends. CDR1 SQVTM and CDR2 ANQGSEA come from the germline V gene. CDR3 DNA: TGCAGCGTTGAAGACGAAGGACCAAATCAGCCCCAGCATTTT. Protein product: CSVEDEGPNQPQHF.

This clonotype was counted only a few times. This chain's CDR3 is CASSHLAGGQETQYF. The CDR3 coding sequence is TGTGCCAGCAGCCATTTAGCGGGAGGCCAAGAGACCCAGTACTTC. The rearrangement joins TRBV3-1 to TRBJ2-5, with 10 bases identical to TRBD2. With 3 bases clipped from V and 1 base from J, the junction kept 2 bases outside the gene matches. The CDR3 is 15 amino acids. Germline V lookup: CDR1 LGHDT, CDR2 YNNKEL (reference sequence).

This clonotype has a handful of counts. CDR3 amino acids: CASSPQTENEAFF. For the CDR3, the DNA is TGTGCCAGCAGTCCACAGACAGAGAATGAAGCTTTCTTT. V usage is TRBV12-3 or TRBV12-4 and J usage is TRBJ1-1; weak D call: TRBD1 (5 bases). The CDR3 runs 13 residues. V was clipped by 5 bases and J by 7 bases, with 14 bases between them.